These 9 T cell receptor beta chains were all obtained from the same sample, sequenced in a study of blood T cell repertoires in COVID-19. Clones were read by immunoSEQ multiplex PCR, and TCRdb kept only the in-frame ones, dropping some. The repertoire holds some 370,000 clones, with approximately 87% as singletons. Source material: peripheral blood. The receptors were gathered from a woman in her twenties or thirties with COVID-19, enrolled during active disease.

This rearrangement joins TRBV28 to TRBJ2-3, with 11 bases fitting TRBD2. The CDR3 is made up of 13 amino acids. J gave up 8 bases and V 5 bases, and 3 bases lay outside the gene matches. Germline lookup yields CDR1 MDHEN and CDR2 SYDVKM. The CDR3 spells CASSTGLAGTQYF. In nucleotides, the CDR3 is TGTGCCAGCAGTACCGGACTAGCGGGTACGCAGTATTTT.

In DNA, the CDR3 is TGTGCCAGCAGCCGGGACAGGGAAGGCGGTCGGCAGCCCCAGCATTTT. Amino acids: CASSRDREGGRQPQHF. The V gene is TRBV2, the J gene TRBJ1-5; 9 bases are a match to TRBD1. The CDR3 runs 16 residues. CDR1 is SNHLY and CDR2 is FYNNEI in the germline V gene. The junction had 13 bases not matched to a gene; V was cut back by 6 bases and J by 7 bases.

The chain joins TRBV3-1 (or the pseudogene TRBV3-2) to TRBJ2-7; D possibly corresponds to TRBD2 (6 bases). The CDR3 runs 18 residues. Germline V gives CDR1 LGHDT, CDR2 YNNKEL (reference sequence). Trimming pared 3 bases from V and 1 base from J, leaving 22 bases between. CDR3 residues: CASSQPGRQGVMSYEQYF. CDR3 DNA sequence: TGTGCCAGCAGCCAGCCTGGGAGGCAGGGAGTAATGTCCTACGAGCAGTACTTC.

The chain carries TRBV7-8 and TRBJ1-6; 9 bases match TRBD1. V lost 4 bases, J lost 8 bases, and 6 bases stayed unmatched. Germline V lookup: CDR1 SGHVS, CDR2 FQNEAQ. The CDR3 loop spans 15 amino acids. Here the CDR3 reads CASSSGTGYDSPLHF. CDR3 DNA sequence: TGTGCCAGCAGCTCGGGGACAGGGTATGATTCACCCCTCCACTTT.

The chain uses TRBV2 and TRBJ1-1; D uncertain. The length of the CDR3 is 13 residues. The germline gives CDR1 SNHLY, CDR2 FYNNEI. V was clipped by 5 bases and J by 3 bases, with 10 bases between them. The CDR3 DNA is TGTGCCAGCAGTAACGAAGCGGACACTGAAGCTTTCTTT. Protein product: CASSNEADTEAFF.

The rearrangement uses TRBV29-1 and TRBJ2-7; 9 bases map to TRBD2. V gave up 0 bases and J gave up 3 bases; unmatched junction bases: 9. The CDR3 has 16 residues. Germline V lookup: CDR1 SQVTM, CDR2 ANQGSEA. CDR3 sequence: CSVEEAGGPVHYEQYF. The CDR3 DNA follows: TGCAGCGTTGAAGAGGCGGGAGGGCCCGTCCACTACGAGCAGTACTTC.

The chain is built from TRBV28 and TRBJ1-1; unclear D gene. CDR1 MDHEN and CDR2 SYDVKM come from the germline V gene. The CDR3 extends over 12 amino acids. V was pared by 2 bases and J by 5 bases, with 6 bases between. The CDR3 DNA sequence: TGTGCCAGCAGTTTAGGACTGACTGAAGCTTTCTTT. This translates into CASSLGLTEAFF.

The chain has TRBV10-3 and TRBJ2-7; D perhaps matches TRBD1 (6 bases). CDR1 and CDR2 (germline): ENHRY, SYGVKD. Trimming shortened V by 3 bases and J by 5 bases, and 20 bases separated the two germline ends. The CDR3 has 16 residues. The CDR3 reads CAISDLQGFSKDEQYF. CDR3 nucleotides: TGTGCCATCAGTGACCTACAGGGTTTTAGCAAGGACGAGCAGTACTTC.

This chain links TRBV2 with TRBJ2-1; TRBD2 aligns across 7 bases. The CDR3 length is 14 residues. The J segment lost 4 bases and the V segment lost 4 bases, leaving 4 bases of the junction unmatched. Per the germline V gene, CDR1 is SNHLY and CDR2 is FYNNEI. This CDR3 is CASSVERGYNEQFF. The CDR3 DNA reads TGTGCCAGCAGTGTCGAGCGGGGATACAATGAGCAGTTCTTC.